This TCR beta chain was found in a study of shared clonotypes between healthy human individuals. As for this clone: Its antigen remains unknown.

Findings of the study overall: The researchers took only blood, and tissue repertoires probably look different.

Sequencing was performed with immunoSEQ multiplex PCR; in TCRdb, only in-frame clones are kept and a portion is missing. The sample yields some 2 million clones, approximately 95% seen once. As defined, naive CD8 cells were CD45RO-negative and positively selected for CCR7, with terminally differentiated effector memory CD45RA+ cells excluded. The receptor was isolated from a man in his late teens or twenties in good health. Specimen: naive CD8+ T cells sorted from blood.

The CDR3 loop is CASKDRISYEQYF. The CDR3 DNA is TGTGCCAGCAAAGACAGGATTTCCTACGAGCAGTACTTC. The chain combines TRBV6-1 with TRBJ2-7; D may be TRBD1 (6 bases). Germline lookup yields CDR1 MNHNS and CDR2 SASEGT. The CDR3 is made up of 13 amino acids. Trimming shortened V by 7 bases and J by 1 base, and 11 bases separated the two germline ends.